A selection of T cell receptor beta chains follows, all from one sample in a study of blood T cell repertoires in COVID-19. TCRdb's copy holds only in-frame clones and misses some; the assay was immunoSEQ multiplex PCR. The data hold 71,000 or so clones, with just under 85% observed a single time. Source material: peripheral blood. These receptors were obtained from a man aged 65-85 years with acute or convalescent COVID-19. Each CDR3 is given with its conserved first and last residue. Each record gives: clone size, J gene, D gene, V gene, CDR3 protein, CDR3 DNA. D genes are given only for firm matches. Rows give clone size only sometimes, using once, few, many, or a class for an expanded clone.

NA,TRBJ1-2,NA,TRBV7-6,CASSLGQGSRYGYTF,TGTGCCAGCAGCTTAGGGCAGGGCTCCCGCTATGGCTACACCTTC
few,TRBJ2-5,TRBD2,TRBV10-3,CAISEASGREETQYF,TGTGCCATCAGTGAGGCCAGCGGGAGGGAAGAGACCCAGTACTTC
NA,TRBJ2-3,NA,TRBV30,CAWSREYGTDTQYF,TGTGCCTGGAGTCGGGAGTATGGCACAGATACGCAGTATTTT
once,TRBJ1-1,TRBD1,TRBV2,CASSAIPPGTANTEAFF,TGTGCCAGCAGTGCTATCCCACCCGGGACAGCGAACACTGAAGCTTTCTTT
few,TRBJ1-6,NA,TRBV7-9,CASSSDIEGYNSPLHF,TGTGCCAGCAGCTCCGACATTGAAGGATATAATTCACCCCTCCACTTT
NA,TRBJ2-2,TRBD2,TRBV7-9,CASSFGGGRASAGELFF,TGTGCCAGCAGCTTCGGTGGCGGGAGGGCTTCCGCCGGGGAGCTGTTTTTT
NA,TRBJ2-1,TRBD2,TRBV6-5,CASSQTSAGDNEQFF,TGTGCCAGCAGCCAAACCTCGGCGGGGGACAATGAGCAGTTCTTC
few,TRBJ2-5,TRBD2,TRBV7-3,CASSSGLAGGQETQYF,TGTGCCAGCAGCTCCGGACTAGCGGGAGGCCAAGAGACCCAGTACTTC
NA,TRBJ2-5,TRBD2,TRBV19,CASSIPGLAGVRETQYF,TGTGCCAGTAGTATTCCCGGACTAGCGGGAGTGAGGGAGACCCAGTACTTC
NA,TRBJ1-1,TRBD1,TRBV5-8,CASTLERVTGDTEAFF,TGTGCCAGCACCTTGGAAAGGGTTACAGGGGACACTGAAGCTTTCTTT
NA,TRBJ2-7,TRBD2,TRBV4-1,CASSQGGTSVYEQYF,TGCGCCAGCAGCCAAGGGGGAACTAGCGTCTACGAGCAGTACTTC
once,TRBJ1-5,NA,TRBV5-3,CAQISPGYSNQPQHF,TGTGCCCAAATAAGTCCAGGGTATAGCAATCAGCCCCAGCATTTT
NA,TRBJ1-1,NA,TRBV5-4,CASSPSSQGMNTEAFF,TGTGCCAGCAGCCCGAGCTCCCAGGGGATGAACACTGAAGCTTTCTTT
NA,TRBJ2-7,NA,TRBV12-3/TRBV12-4,CASSLSGYEQYF,TGTGCCAGCAGTTTAAGCGGGTACGAGCAGTACTTC
NA,TRBJ1-2,NA,TRBV18,CASSPPVGRANYGYTF,TGTGCCAGCTCACCACCGGTCGGCAGGGCTAACTATGGCTACACCTTC
NA,TRBJ1-5,NA,TRBV12-3/TRBV12-4,CASSLGGTQPQHF,TGTGCCAGCAGTTTGGGGGGGACTCAGCCCCAGCATTTT
NA,TRBJ1-1,NA,TRBV5-4,CASNRGNTEAFF,TGTGCCAGCAATCGAGGGAACACTGAAGCTTTCTTT
once,TRBJ1-5,TRBD1,TRBV3-1/TRBV3-2,CASSQSTGGLPQHF,TGTGCCAGCAGCCAAAGCACAGGGGGGCTGCCCCAGCATTTT
NA,TRBJ2-3,TRBD2,TRBV5-4,CASSLGTSGNSARSTDTQYF,TGTGCCAGCAGCTTGGGGACTAGCGGGAATTCGGCCCGCAGCACAGATACGCAGTATTTT
NA,TRBJ2-7,NA,TRBV6-1,CASSEQVVSYEQYF,TGTGCCAGCAGTGAACAGGTCGTCTCCTACGAGCAGTACTTC
NA,TRBJ2-2,NA,TRBV11-3,CASSSDYGGTGELFF,TGTGCCAGCAGCTCAGACTACGGGGGAACGGGGGAGCTGTTTTTT
NA,TRBJ1-5,TRBD1,TRBV2,CASNRDSARNQPQHF,TGTGCCAGCAATCGGGACAGTGCCCGCAATCAGCCCCAGCATTTT
NA,TRBJ2-1,NA,TRBV20-1,CSASGRDAFGEQFF,TGCAGTGCTAGTGGGCGGGATGCGTTCGGTGAGCAGTTCTTC
NA,TRBJ2-3,NA,TRBV4-2,CASSPSMGNPTGTQYF,TGTGCCAGCAGCCCTTCCATGGGCAACCCAACAGGAACGCAGTATTTT
NA,TRBJ1-4,NA,TRBV27,CASSLLGASEKLFF,TGTGCCAGCAGTTTATTGGGGGCTTCGGAAAAACTGTTTTTT
NA,TRBJ1-5,TRBD1,TRBV28,CASSFAGGGQPQHF,TGTGCCAGCAGTTTTGCAGGGGGTGGTCAGCCCCAGCATTTT
once,TRBJ1-1,NA,TRBV21-1,CANRGGDTEAFF,TGTGCCAACAGAGGGGGGGACACTGAAGCTTTCTTT
NA,TRBJ2-7,NA,TRBV6-5,CASSRGQAGNEQYF,TGTGCCAGCAGTCGAGGACAGGCGGGGAACGAGCAGTACTTC
NA,TRBJ2-7,TRBD2,TRBV6-4,CASSEGAREVSYEQYF,TGTGCCAGCAGTGAAGGGGCCCGGGAGGTCTCCTACGAGCAGTACTTC
NA,TRBJ1-2,TRBD1,TRBV19,CASSIEDRANYGYTF,TGTGCCAGTAGTATCGAGGACAGGGCCAACTATGGCTACACCTTC
NA,TRBJ2-7,NA,TRBV6-5,CASSPEGFFGEQYF,TGTGCCAGCAGCCCCGAGGGTTTCTTTGGGGAGCAGTACTTC
NA,TRBJ2-7,TRBD2,TRBV6-2/TRBV6-3,CASSYVGREGRYEQYF,TGTGCCAGCAGTTACGTAGGGCGGGAGGGCCGATACGAGCAGTACTTC
NA,TRBJ1-2,NA,TRBV5-6,CASSLARDYRSENGYTF,TGTGCCAGCAGCTTGGCCCGGGACTACCGGTCGGAAAATGGCTACACCTTC
NA,TRBJ1-5,TRBD1,TRBV28,CAGRQGPNQPQHF,TGTGCCGGGAGACAGGGGCCCAATCAGCCCCAGCATTTT
NA,TRBJ1-6,TRBD1,TRBV6-5,CASSYSGRGVRSPLHF,TGTGCCAGCAGTTACTCGGGCAGGGGGGTTCGCTCACCCCTCCACTTT
once,TRBJ2-7,NA,TRBV9,CASSVEVVTYEQYF,TGTGCCAGCAGCGTAGAAGTAGTGACCTACGAGCAGTACTTC
NA,TRBJ1-1,NA,TRBV5-3,CARSLVAVTEAFF,TGTGCCAGAAGCTTGGTCGCAGTAACTGAAGCTTTCTTT
NA,TRBJ2-1,TRBD2,TRBV3-1/TRBV3-2,CASSQGTSSDEQFF,TGTGCCAGCAGCCAAGGGACTAGCAGTGATGAGCAGTTCTTC
NA,TRBJ2-7,TRBD2,TRBV9,CASSKLAGGRNEQYF,TGTGCCAGCAGCAAGCTAGCGGGAGGGCGGAACGAGCAGTACTTC
NA,TRBJ2-1,NA,TRBV9,CASSRRQGGNEQFF,TGTGCCAGCAGTAGGAGACAGGGAGGCAATGAGCAGTTCTTC
NA,TRBJ2-7,TRBD2,TRBV5-4,CASSLGTGTSGIFKTYEQYF,TGTGCCAGCAGCTTGGGTACCGGGACTAGCGGGATATTTAAGACCTACGAGCAGTACTTC